These 12 T cell receptor beta chains were sequenced from one sample in a study of T cell clonality in common variable immunodeficiency. Overall study results and limits: Common variable immunodeficiency TCR beta sequences reportedly had fewer deletions and N-nucleotide insertions.

These TCRs' antigens remain unknown. The repertoire was sequenced with immunoSEQ multiplex PCR; TCRdb's copy has only in-frame clones and lacks some. Altogether 25,000 to 30,000 clones were found in the sample, and no singletons occur. Sequencing was performed on peripheral blood mononuclear cells. The origin of the receptors is a human donor with common variable immunodeficiency.

This clone was counted only a few times. The part of the CDR3 DNA that was read is TGTGCCAGCAGTGAAGTGAGGGGGCTA. This codes for CASSEVRGL. The whole CDR3 protein reads CASSEVRGLAFF. J is TRBJ1-1 and V is TRBV2, with 7 bases that match TRBD1. Coverage ceases 3 residues before the CDR3 finishes, and the germline J gene fills in the end. Germline V CDR1 and CDR2: SNHLY, FYNNEI. This CDR3 contains 12 residues.

In this sample, this clone turned up many times. The CDR3 end lies 3 residues beyond the end of the read and is filled in from the germline J gene. The chain is built from TRBV7-9 and TRBJ1-4; maybe TRBD1 (6 bases). Trimming removed 1 base at V and 4 bases at J, with 7 bases between. Germline-derived CDR1 and CDR2 are SEHNR and FQNEAQ (reference sequence). This CDR3 has 14 amino acids. CDR3 DNA, as far as it was read: TGTGCCAGCAGCTTAGTACAGGGTAATGAAAAA. Its translation: CASSLVQGNEK. The complete CDR3 protein is CASSLVQGNEKLFF.

This clone was observed many times. The read ends 3 residues shy of where the CDR3 ends; the end is completed using the germline J gene. The V and J genes are TRBV5-1 and TRBJ2-3; tentative D call: TRBD2 (5 bases). This CDR3 has 15 amino acids. Germline V lookup: CDR1 SGHRS, CDR2 YFSETQ. V was pared by 2 bases and J by 0 bases, with 10 bases between. The sequenced CDR3 bases are TGCGCCAGCAGCTTCAGCGGCACTAGCACAGATACG. This encodes CASSFSGTSTDT. The entire CDR3 protein reads CASSFSGTSTDTQYF. The whole variable domain, filled in from reference TRBV5-1 and TRBJ2-3, reads KAGVTQTPRYLIKTRGQQVTLSCSPISGHRSVSWYQQTPGQGLQFLFEYFSETQRNKGNFPGRFSGRQFSNSRSEMNVSTLELGDSALYLCASSFSGTSTDTQYFGPGTRLTVL.

This clone was seen at least ten times. The read finishes 3 residues shy of the CDR3 end, and the germline J gene is used to complete it. The rearrangement links TRBV29-1 to TRBJ2-5, with TRBD1 identical over 8 bases. The V and J ends lost 0 bases and 4 bases, in that order; junction bases with no gene match: 4. CDR3 length equals 14 residues. The germline CDR1 and CDR2 sequences are SQVTM and ANQGSEA. CDR3 DNA (partial): TGCAGCGTTGAAGATCGGACAGGGATAGAGACC. It yields the protein CSVEDRTGIET. The whole CDR3 sequence is CSVEDRTGIETQYF.

As regards this clone: The read falls 3 residues short of the CDR3 end, and the missing part is taken from the germline J gene. V is TRBV7-2 and J is TRBJ1-5; D remains ambiguous. The CDR3 runs to 14 residues. The germline V gene encodes CDR1 SGHTA and CDR2 FQGNSA. The V end was cut by 3 bases, the J end by 0 bases, with 6 bases between. CDR3 DNA, as far as it was read: TGTGCCAGCAGCTTGGCCTTTAGCAATCAGCCC. It specifies CASSLAFSNQP. The CDR3 in full is CASSLAFSNQPQHF.

In its sample, this clone was seen many times. CDR3 amino acids: CASSRTGTEETQYF. The part of the CDR3 DNA that was read is TGCGCCAGCAGCCGGACAGGGACGGAAGAGACC. The chain links TRBV5-1 to TRBJ2-5, with 8 bases that match TRBD1. The read terminates 3 residues before the CDR3 end, so the remaining end is supplied by the germline J gene. Germline CDR1 SGHRS, CDR2 YFSETQ. CDR3 size: 14 residues. The ends lost 4 bases at V and 3 bases at J; junction bases unmatched: 5.

This clone was observed a handful of times. The DNA ends 3 residues before the CDR3 does, and the rest of the CDR3 is filled in from the germline J gene. The chain is built from TRBV6-2 or TRBV6-3 and TRBJ1-6, with 8 bases that match TRBD1. CDR1 MNHEY and CDR2 SVGEGT come from the germline V gene. V gave up 5 bases and J gave up 8 bases; unmatched junction bases: 11. The CDR3 contains 16 residues. The sequenced part of the CDR3 DNA is TGTGCCAGCAGTCCTGCTATGACAGGGGTTTATTCACCC. It specifies CASSPAMTGVYSP. The entire CDR3 protein is CASSPAMTGVYSPLHF.

This clone was counted a few times. The CDR3 goes on 3 residues after the read ends, and that part is filled in from the germline J gene. The chain employs TRBV6-2 or TRBV6-3 and TRBJ1-2; 9 nucleotides agree with TRBD1. The ends lost 5 bases at V and 3 bases at J; junction bases unmatched: 10. Germline CDR1 reads MNHEY; CDR2 reads SVGEGT. The CDR3 sequence is 16 residues long. CDR3 amino acids: CASSPTAGTGYYGYTF. Incomplete CDR3 DNA: TGTGCCAGCAGTCCCACCGCCGGGACAGGGTACTATGGC.

This clone showed up many times. The read terminates 3 residues ahead of where the CDR3 ends, so the germline J gene completes it. The genes are TRBV18 and TRBJ2-1; D remains unclear. Germline CDR1 reads KGHSH; CDR2 reads LQKENI. The CDR3 length is 15 residues. Deletions cut 6 bases from V and 5 bases from J, with 17 bases between. The CDR3 reads CASSQSIDSHNEQFF. The CDR3 bases that were read are TGTGCCAGCTCGCAATCCATAGATTCCCACAATGAG.

This clone was seen only a few times. The read terminates 3 residues before the CDR3 end, so the remaining end is supplied by the germline J gene. This chain uses TRBV2 with TRBJ1-5, with 9 bases lining up with TRBD1. CDR1 is SNHLY, CDR2 FYNNEI, per germline. The V segment lost 8 bases and the J segment 0 bases; nucleotides outside the gene matches: 5. This CDR3 is 15 amino acids long. The CDR3 region is CASRTGDRSNQPQHF. CDR3 bases read: TGTGCCAGCCGGACAGGGGACCGTAGCAATCAGCCC.

This clone was seen a handful of times. Coverage ceases 3 residues before the CDR3 finishes, and the germline J gene fills in the end. The V and J genes are TRBV18 and TRBJ1-2, with a possible D match to TRBD1 (6 bases). CDR3 length: 13 residues. Germline CDR1 reads KGHSH; CDR2 reads LQKENI. Here the CDR3 reads CASSPGHPGGYTF. The CDR3 bases that were read are TGTGCCAGCTCACCGGGACACCCCGGGGGC.

This clone was recorded at least ten times. The read ends 3 residues before the CDR3 terminus; that terminus is restored from the germline J gene. V is TRBV20-1 and J is TRBJ1-6, with a tentative D call TRBD1 (6 bases). Germline V gene data show CDR1 as DFQATT and CDR2 as SNEGSKA (reference sequence). The CDR3 is 14 amino acids. Trimming pared 3 bases from V and 8 bases from J, leaving 14 bases between. CDR3 DNA (partial): TGCAGTGCTAGTACAGGGATGGCCTATTCACCC. This sequence encodes CSASTGMAYSP. The CDR3 in full is CSASTGMAYSPLHF.